A single sample is the source of the 6 T cell receptor beta chains below, sequenced in a study of T-cell memory formation after mild COVID-19. TCRdb ran MiXCR on the 5' RACE reads and lists one entry per CDR3 protein. The table includes 450,000 to 700,000 distinct CDR3 sequences, more than 15% detected once. The sample comprised PBMCs or a T cell subset sorted from them (not recorded which). The receptor source for this set is an adult woman who had mild COVID-19 (a few samples of this study predate the infection). Cell type and time point are not known.

This clonotype was observed a few times. This chain uses TRBV9 with TRBJ1-1, with no clear D. Germline CDR1 is SGDLS and CDR2 is YYNGEE. The CDR3 covers 13 residues. Trimming left V 0 bases short and J 2 bases short, with 5 bases between. The CDR3 coding sequence is TGTGCCAGCAGCGTAGCACACAACACTGAAGCTTTCTTT. As protein: CASSVAHNTEAFF.

This clonotype was counted a few times. The J gene is TRBJ2-5, the V gene TRBV3-1; D remains ambiguous. This CDR3 region has 14 residues. Trimming removed 1 base from V and 5 bases from J, with 11 bases in between. Looked up from germline, CDR1 is LGHDT and CDR2 is YNNKEL (reference sequence). The CDR3 DNA is TGTGCCAGCAGCCAAGGATCGGTGGGGGAGACCCAGTACTTC. This codes for CASSQGSVGETQYF.

The chain couples TRBV20-1 to TRBJ1-2; 9 bases map to TRBD1. Per germline, CDR1 DFQATT and CDR2 SNEGSKA (reference sequence). The CDR3 covers 16 residues. Germline trimming cut 3 bases from V and 0 bases from J; bases unmatched to any gene: 8. The CDR3 reads CSASAGTGIPNYGYTF. CDR3 DNA sequence: TGCAGTGCTAGTGCCGGGACAGGGATTCCTAACTATGGCTACACCTTC.

This clonotype was observed a handful of times. The rearrangement uses TRBV7-2 and TRBJ2-1; D gene uncertain. V shed 5 bases and J shed 6 bases, with 8 bases lying between them. The CDR3 covers 12 residues. Germline CDR1 and CDR2: SGHTA and FQGNSA. The CDR3 nucleotides are TGTGCCAGCAGCCCGCCCGTCAATGAGCAGTTCTTC. It encodes CASSPPVNEQFF.

This clonotype was seen a few times. This chain uses TRBV5-1 with TRBJ1-1; 9 bases are shared with TRBD1. Unmatched junction bases numbered 10, after V lost 4 bases and J lost 6 bases. CDR1 and CDR2 (germline): SGHRS, YFSETQ. The CDR3 consists of 15 residues. The CDR3 reads CASSVLQGAMPEAFF. The CDR3 nucleotides read TGCGCCAGCAGCGTACTACAGGGGGCGATGCCTGAAGCTTTCTTT.

This clonotype was detected a few times. V usage is TRBV5-1 and J usage is TRBJ1-1; 10 bases are a match to TRBD1. The CDR3 sequence is 19 residues long. The V gene end was trimmed by 4 bases and the J gene end by 6 bases; junction bases not matched to a gene: 21. Germline CDR1 reads SGHRS; CDR2 reads YFSETQ. The CDR3 spells CASSTGQGVITLEGPEAFF. The CDR3 nucleotides are TGCGCCAGCAGCACCGGACAGGGGGTAATTACTCTAGAGGGCCCTGAAGCTTTCTTT.